These T cell receptor beta chains were read from a single sample in a study of T cells expressing NK-cell markers. For each CDR3 protein, TCRdb gives one entry from its re-call of the 5' RACE reads, without DNA. This repertoire includes roughly 380,000 distinct CDR3 sequences. The material sequenced was blood T cells: a sorted CD56 or NKG2C T cell subset, CD4+ or CD8+ T cells, or bulk PBMC T cells (not recorded which). These receptors were obtained from a man between 18 and 69 years old in good health. Each CDR3 is given with its conserved first and last residue.

v_gene	j_gene	CDR3aa
TRBV3-1	TRBJ1-1	CASSQDGGRVAEAFF
TRBV28	TRBJ2-1	CASSSGQGERYNEQFF
TRBV12-3/TRBV12-4	TRBJ2-3	CASSLPAGGVGDTQYF
TRBV5-1	TRBJ2-1	CASSLRTSGLTSYNEQFF
TRBV20-1	TRBJ2-7	CSAREPLAGKGEQYF
TRBV11-2	TRBJ2-4	CASSPRQQVLAKNIQYF
TRBV6-5	TRBJ2-5	CASSYSSGTGQETQYF
TRBV20-1	TRBJ1-4	CSARGKAPGVGKLFF
TRBV7-3	TRBJ2-2	CASSLFLAGGWSGELFF
TRBV5-1	TRBJ2-2	CASSAWGGNTGELFF
TRBV7-9	TRBJ1-5	CASSGPPSTQQNQPQHF
TRBV6-1	TRBJ1-5	CASSEDGVRASNQPQHF
TRBV2	TRBJ1-1	CASSLIQDRLGEAFF
TRBV11-2	TRBJ2-2	CASSPALLTGELFF
TRBV5-1	TRBJ2-2	CASSQSAQGANTGELFF
TRBV7-9	TRBJ2-7	CASSWTDRADGADF
TRBV11-3	TRBJ2-3	CASSPGTTPGSTQYF
TRBV18	TRBJ2-1	CASSPELAGGISYNEQFF
TRBV5-1	TRBJ2-2	CASSLFPGANTGELFF
TRBV20-1	TRBJ2-3	CSASGGVGTDTQYF
TRBV27	TRBJ1-5	CASSLSLRTGINQPQHF
TRBV6-6	TRBJ1-6	CASRMTDSPLHF
TRBV20-1	TRBJ1-1	CSAGNTNTEAFF
TRBV12-3/TRBV12-4	TRBJ2-6	CASSSPVRAGANVLTF
TRBV20-1	TRBJ2-4	CSARDPSGGWGSKNIQYF
TRBV5-6	TRBJ1-2	CASSPDRSPYGYTF
TRBV7-3	TRBJ1-6	CASSLQGSSSYNSPLHF
TRBV20-1	TRBJ2-3	CSAKHDRGGTDTQYF
TRBV4-1	TRBJ1-6	CASGQGNSPLHF
TRBV5-1	TRBJ2-7	CASSPPEGPYEQYF
TRBV20-1	TRBJ1-4	CSAREKGQGYEKLFF
TRBV7-9	TRBJ2-3	CASSGKTSGGPDTQYF
TRBV7-2	TRBJ2-5	CASSLADTALQETQYF
TRBV5-1	TRBJ2-1	CASSLVEGKGYNEQFF
TRBV21-1	TRBJ2-7	CASSKGVGRAYEQYF
TRBV29-1	TRBJ2-3	CSVPTAGFRSTDTQYF
TRBV11-1	TRBJ2-3	CASTFIYGGPGSTDTQYF
TRBV15	TRBJ1-4	CATSTQREKLFF
TRBV29-1	TRBJ1-2	CSVKGQGYGYTF
TRBV3-1	TRBJ1-4	CASSQAPTPWGEKLFF
TRBV7-2	TRBJ2-2	CASSSMGTGNTGELFF
TRBV2	TRBJ2-7	CASSRDGSSYEQYF
TRBV6-1	TRBJ1-2	CASSVTRNYGYTF
TRBV10-3	TRBJ2-2	CAISDHNLQGTGELFF
TRBV2	TRBJ2-7	CASSSGHNSYEQYF
TRBV28	TRBJ1-6	CASSLPRGQGDNSPLHF
TRBV10-3	TRBJ2-1	CAISERGQGDEQFF
TRBV2	TRBJ1-5	CASSAGEVYNQPQHF